This T cell receptor beta chain emerged from a study of Graves' ophthalmopathy and Graves' hyperthyroidism. The wider study: Peripheral blood collection took place at initial diagnosis, before any treatment.

A few counts support this clonotype. Its target is not known. Diagnostic conclusions were grounded in clinical symptoms, serum thyroxine, TRAb, thyroid ultrasound and orbital computed tomography. RNA transcripts were the source from which TCR beta CDR3 regions were amplified. Second-round multiplex PCR came after first-round RT-PCR with HTBI primers. TCRdb itself ran the multiplex PCR reads through MiXCR, one entry per CDR3 protein. Here the sample spans roughly 500,000 distinct CDR3 sequences, approximately 15% being singletons. Broader study findings: A roughly 81% specificity and approximately 88% sensitivity were achieved by a 13-signature model that separated ophthalmopathy from stable hyperthyroidism. In blood appeared most of the expanded thyroid clonotypes whose frequency exceeded 0.001.

The germline CDR1 and CDR2 sequences are SGHNT and YENEEA. V was shortened by 0 bases and J by 4 bases, with 18 bases between the two germline ends. This CDR3 region has 17 residues. Material: blood. The chain carries TRBV11-3 and TRBJ2-5, with a possible D match to TRBD1 (7 bases). This TCR came from a woman aged 25 to 39 with Graves' ophthalmopathy. The CDR3 DNA sequence: TGTGCCAGCAGCTTAGATCGGAGGGGCGACAGGGTAGAGACCCAGTACTTC. It is translated as CASSLDRRGDRVETQYF.